The sequence of this T cell receptor beta chain was determined in a study of blood T cells in healthy people across ages. Study-level results: Because sorting was not performed, PBMCs prevented conclusive naive versus antigen-experienced comparison. The diversity estimates, figures obtained from one million T cells, were considered underestimates. A strong correlation was seen between TCR beta diversity and naive T cell percentage.

Isolated PBMCs totaled at least 6.5 million in each sample. This clonotype was seen only a few times. The antigen remains unidentified. Combining a sample-barcoded 5' primer with a J-beta primer mix, a second PCR ran for roughly 6 to 11 cycles. TCRdb redid the calling of the 5' RACE reads with MiXCR, one entry per CDR3 protein. The sample contains hundreds of thousands of distinct CDR3 sequences, roughly two fifths of which appear only once. Sequencing was done on a sample of blood. This sequence originates from an elderly man in good health.

The CDR3 DNA sequence: TGTGCCAGCAGCTTTGGACAGAGCACCGGGGAGCTGTTTTTT. It specifies CASSFGQSTGELFF. The chain links TRBV7-9 to TRBJ2-2, with D perhaps matching TRBD1 (6 bases). The CDR3 is made up of 14 amino acids. The germline gives CDR1 SEHNR, CDR2 FQNEAQ (reference sequence). Trimming removed 3 bases at V and 4 bases at J, with 9 bases between.